The 15 T cell receptor beta chains reported below all come from one sample, sequenced in a study of cytomegalovirus exposure and HLA in healthy donors. The PCR contained 60 Vbeta and 13 Jbeta primers. Clones were read by immunoSEQ multiplex PCR, and TCRdb kept only the in-frame ones, dropping some. The sample includes more than 90,000 clones, 78% of them seen just once. What was sequenced was PBMCs. The receptors come from a woman between 35 and 50 years old in good health and CMV-seronegative.

J is TRBJ2-7 and V is TRBV5-8, with TRBD2 as a possible D gene (6 bases). The germline gives CDR1 SGHTS, CDR2 YDEGEE. The CDR3 loop spans 14 amino acids. The V gene lost 0 bases and the J gene lost 3 bases, with 10 bases spanning the gap. The CDR3, as DNA: TGTGCCAGCAGCTTGGCTGGGCGGGGCTACGAGCAGTACTTC. Translated: CASSLAGRGYEQYF.

CDR3 DNA: TGTGCCAGCAGCAATAGCGGGAGCGGCACAGATACGCAGTATTTT. Translation gives CASSNSGSGTDTQYF. This rearrangement joins TRBV9 to TRBJ2-3; the match to TRBD2 covers 9 bases. The CDR3 spans 15 residues. V dropped 4 bases and J dropped 1; count of bases not matched to a gene: 4. CDR1 SGDLS and CDR2 YYNGEE come from the germline V gene.

This clone came up once. The V call is TRBV19, the J call TRBJ2-1; D may be TRBD1 (5 bases). The V end was cut by 3 bases, the J end by 7 bases, with 10 bases between. The CDR3 loop spans 13 amino acids. CDR1 is LNHDA, CDR2 SQIVND, per germline (reference sequence). In DNA, the CDR3 is TGTGCCAGTAGTATCCGGAAGGGGAATGAGCAGTTCTTC. Amino acids: CASSIRKGNEQFF.

The chain recombines TRBV2 with TRBJ2-1; the D is unclear. CDR3 length: 13 residues. V was clipped by 3 bases and J by 6 bases, with 9 bases between them. Germline CDR1 is SNHLY and CDR2 is FYNNEI. For the CDR3, the DNA is TGTGCCAGCAGTGACTATCTCGGCAATGAGCAGTTCTTC. Encoded protein: CASSDYLGNEQFF.

The CDR3 region is CASSRTPQETQYF. Written as DNA, the CDR3 is TGTGCCAGCAGCCGGACACCCCAAGAGACCCAGTACTTC. The chain has TRBV7-3 and TRBJ2-5; a weak D match, TRBD1 (5 bases). This CDR3 has 13 residues. The V and J ends lost 5 bases and 1 base respectively, with 8 bases between them. CDR1 and CDR2 from the germline V gene are SGHTA and FQGTGA.

The chain links TRBV15 to TRBJ2-1, with 9 bases that match TRBD2. The V and J ends lost 3 bases and 5 bases, in that order; junction bases with no gene match: 5. From germline, CDR1 is LNHNV and CDR2 YYDKDF (reference sequence). The CDR3 is made up of 15 amino acids. CDR3 DNA sequence: TGTGCCACCAGCAGCTCTAGCGGGAAACACAATGAGCAGTTCTTC. Protein: CATSSSSGKHNEQFF.

This sequence joins TRBV11-2 and TRBJ2-2; 7 bases align to TRBD1. V shed 5 bases and J 4 bases; nucleotides not matched to a gene: 13. The CDR3 length is 17 residues. Germline assignment: CDR1 SGHAT and CDR2 FQNNGV. The CDR3 reads CASSRDSWGSGTGELFF. The CDR3 nucleotides read TGTGCCAGCAGCAGGGACAGCTGGGGCTCGGGCACCGGGGAGCTGTTTTTT.

This clone was observed a single time. The chain links TRBV2 to TRBJ2-2, with 12 bases aligning to TRBD2. The germline CDR1 and CDR2 sequences are SNHLY and FYNNEI. This CDR3 region has 15 residues. Trimming took 6 bases from V and 8 from J; bases not matched to a gene: 7. In DNA form, the CDR3 reads TGTGCCAGCAGAGGGCTAGCGGGAGGGCTTGGGGAGCTGTTTTTT. This encodes CASRGLAGGLGELFF.

The chain is built from TRBV6-1 and TRBJ1-5; no firm D call. Trimming pared 3 bases from V and 0 bases from J, leaving 9 bases between. The CDR3 runs to 15 residues. Germline CDR1 is MNHNS and CDR2 is SASEGT. CDR3 in amino acids: CASSDAADSNQPQHF. As DNA, the CDR3 is TGTGCCAGCAGTGACGCTGCGGATAGCAATCAGCCCCAGCATTTT.

The chain is built from TRBV7-9 and TRBJ2-2, with D possibly being TRBD1 (6 bases). The CDR3 consists of 14 residues. Trimming pared 3 bases from V and 3 bases from J, leaving 8 bases between. The germline CDR1 and CDR2 sequences are SEHNR and FQNEAQ (reference sequence). Here the CDR3 DNA reads TGTGCCAGCAGCTTGCGGACAGACACCGGGGAGCTGTTTTTT. Encoded protein: CASSLRTDTGELFF.

The chain combines TRBV7-9 with TRBJ1-5; D is unclear. Trimming cost V 1 base and J 3 bases, with 10 bases left between them. Germline CDR1 is SEHNR and CDR2 is FQNEAQ (reference sequence). This CDR3 has 15 residues. Here the CDR3 reads CASSLGGGYNQPQHF. For the CDR3, the DNA is TGTGCCAGCAGCTTAGGGGGAGGGTACAATCAGCCCCAGCATTTT.

The chain uses TRBV7-9 and TRBJ1-2; 8 bases map to TRBD1. Trimming cost V 5 bases and J 4 bases; bases outside gene matches: 9. Germline V gene lookup returns CDR1 SEHNR and CDR2 FQNEAQ (reference sequence). The CDR3 runs 15 residues. In DNA, the CDR3 is TGTGCCAGCAGCCTCGGACAGGGAGAAGCCTATGGCTACACCTTC. It encodes CASSLGQGEAYGYTF.

The gene calls are TRBV29-1 and TRBJ2-7, with D hard to call. This CDR3 spans 14 amino acids. Between the trimmed V and J ends, which lost 1 base and 0 bases, there was a span of 10 bases. Germline V gene lookup returns CDR1 SQVTM and CDR2 ANQGSEA. CDR3 bases: TGCAGCGTTGAAGTTCCGGGTTCCTCCTACGAGCAGTACTTC. Translated, it gives CSVEVPGSSYEQYF.

The rearrangement uses TRBV5-1 and TRBJ2-7; TRBD1 aligns across 10 bases. This CDR3 contains 15 residues. Germline V lookup: CDR1 SGHRS, CDR2 YFSETQ. After removal of 0 bases from V and 4 bases from J, the junction contained 4 bases not matched to a gene. The CDR3 spells CASSLDRDRGYEQYF. CDR3 nucleotide sequence: TGCGCCAGCAGCTTGGATAGGGACAGGGGATACGAGCAGTACTTC.

This rearrangement joins TRBV4-1 to TRBJ1-2, with D uncertain. CDR1 is MGHRA, CDR2 YSYEKL, per germline. The V end was cut by 4 bases, the J end by 0 bases, with 18 bases between. This CDR3 spans 17 amino acids. This chain's CDR3 is CASSPSAFPSPNYGYTF. The CDR3 DNA sequence: TGCGCCAGCAGCCCGAGTGCCTTTCCTAGCCCTAACTATGGCTACACCTTC.